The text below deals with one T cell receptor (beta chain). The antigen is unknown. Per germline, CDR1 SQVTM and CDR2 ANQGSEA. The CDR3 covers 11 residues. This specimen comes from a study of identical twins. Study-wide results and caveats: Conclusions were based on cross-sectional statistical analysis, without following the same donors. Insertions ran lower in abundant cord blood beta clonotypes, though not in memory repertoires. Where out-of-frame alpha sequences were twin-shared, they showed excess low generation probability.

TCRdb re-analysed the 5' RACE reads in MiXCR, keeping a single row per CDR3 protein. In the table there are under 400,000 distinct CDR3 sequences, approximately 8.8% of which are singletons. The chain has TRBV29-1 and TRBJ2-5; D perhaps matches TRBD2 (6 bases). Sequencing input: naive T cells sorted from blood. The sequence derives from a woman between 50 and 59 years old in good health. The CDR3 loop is CSLRRGETQYF. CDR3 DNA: TGCAGTCTAAGGCGGGGAGAGACCCAGTACTTC. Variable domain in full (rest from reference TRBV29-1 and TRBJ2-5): SAVISQKPSRDICQRGTSLTIQCQVDSQVTMMFWYRQQPGQSLTLIATANQGSEATYESGFVIDKFPISRPNLTFSTLTVSNMSPEDSSIYLCSLRRGETQYFGPGTRLLVL.